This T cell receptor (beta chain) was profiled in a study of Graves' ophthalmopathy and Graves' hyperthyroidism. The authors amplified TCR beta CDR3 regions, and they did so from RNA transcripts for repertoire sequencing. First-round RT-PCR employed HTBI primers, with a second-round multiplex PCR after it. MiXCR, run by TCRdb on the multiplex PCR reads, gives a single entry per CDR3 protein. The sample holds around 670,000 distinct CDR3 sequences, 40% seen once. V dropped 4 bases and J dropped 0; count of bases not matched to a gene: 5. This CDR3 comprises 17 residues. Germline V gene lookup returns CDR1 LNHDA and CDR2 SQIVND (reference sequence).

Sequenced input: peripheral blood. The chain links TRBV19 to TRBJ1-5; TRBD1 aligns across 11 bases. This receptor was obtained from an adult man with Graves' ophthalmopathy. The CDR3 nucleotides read TGTGCCAGTAGTACCCCCGGGACAGGGGGTAGCAATCAGCCCCAGCATTTT. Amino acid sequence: CASSTPGTGGSNQPQHF.